This TCR beta chain is drawn from a study of blood T cell repertoires in COVID-19. At the level of the study: From T cells, B-cell-depleted T cells, or PBMCs came the material, which was cDNA or gDNA.

Under the authors' procedure: Counts of nucleated cells, estimated from reference gene primer amplification, were obtained. Repertoires were generated with immunoSEQ multiplex PCR, while TCRdb's copy carries only in-frame clones and drops some. V, J and clone size derive from that table, while D and trimming were established from the DNA sequence. Of under 200,000 clones listed, 84% are singletons. Input material: peripheral blood. The TCR sequence derives from a man aged 30-40 years with active or convalescent COVID-19.

CDR3 DNA sequence: TGTGCCAGCAGCAGGGGGTCTCAGTGGAACACTGAAGCTTTCTTT. It yields the protein CASSRGSQWNTEAFF. This chain links TRBV28 with TRBJ1-1; 7 bases agree with TRBD1. Germline V gives CDR1 MDHEN, CDR2 SYDVKM. V trimming: 6 bases; J trimming: 1 base; junction bases outside the gene matches: 8. This CDR3 has 15 residues.